These 16 T cell receptor beta chains came from one sample sequenced in a study of blood T cell repertoires in COVID-19 (dated by TCRdb to 2018 to 2020). Libraries came from the immunoSEQ multiplex PCR assay. TCRdb's version of the immuneACCESS table is confined to in-frame rearrangements and falls short of the full clone set. An unresolved V gene accounts for under half of the shortfall where checked; the remainder is of unknown origin. Recorded for this sample are roughly 95,000 clones; 70% to 85% of them occurred a single time. The ten top clones hold about 24% of the sample. The specimen sequenced was peripheral blood. These receptors were taken from a human donor in a cohort sampled during active COVID-19.

The rearrangement links TRBV5-1 to TRBJ2-2; 11 bases agree with TRBD2. Germline V gives CDR1 SGHRS, CDR2 YFSETQ. J lost 4 bases, V lost 1 base, and 3 bases had no gene match. The CDR3 totals 16 residues. In nucleotides, the CDR3 is TGCGCCAGCAGCTTGATGACTAGCGGGGCCACCGGGGAGCTGTTTTTT. Translated, it gives CASSLMTSGATGELFF.

The J gene is TRBJ2-7, the V gene TRBV5-4; 10 bases align to TRBD2. J was trimmed by 0 bases and V by 4 bases; bases with no gene match: 10. CDR3 length equals 17 residues. The germline V gene encodes CDR1 SGHNT and CDR2 YYREEE (reference sequence). The CDR3 reads CASSLGSGRYSSYEQYF. Written as DNA, the CDR3 is TGTGCCAGCAGCCTGGGTAGCGGGAGGTATAGCTCCTACGAGCAGTACTTC.

The gene calls are TRBV29-1 and TRBJ1-1; D is perhaps TRBD1 (6 bases). CDR1 and CDR2 (germline): SQVTM, ANQGSEA. The CDR3 runs to 14 residues. Deletions cut 3 bases from V and 4 bases from J, with 15 bases between. For the CDR3, the DNA is TGCAGCGTTGACCCCGGGGGGGCAGTCACTGAAGCTTTCTTT. This sequence encodes CSVDPGGAVTEAFF.

The J gene is TRBJ1-6, the V gene TRBV19, with a weak D call TRBD1 (5 bases). CDR1 and CDR2 (germline): LNHDA, SQIVND (reference sequence). V gave up 3 bases and J gave up 8 bases, with 11 bases separating them. The CDR3 has 14 residues. The CDR3 DNA reads as TGTGCCAGTAGTATTACAGGTGTTTATTCACCCCTCCACTTT. This encodes CASSITGVYSPLHF.

This clone came up once. The chain uses TRBV5-1 and TRBJ1-5; unclear D gene. Trimming removed 4 bases from V and 0 bases from J, with 11 bases in between. This CDR3 has 15 amino acids. Germline V gene sequence: CDR1 SGHRS, CDR2 YFSETQ. The CDR3 coding sequence is TGCGCCAGCAGCCCGAACGCGGGTAGCAATCAGCCCCAGCATTTT. As protein: CASSPNAGSNQPQHF.

In DNA, the CDR3 is TGTGCCAGCTCACCACTCGGGGTAGCGCAAACCTCTGGGGCCAACGTCCTGACTTTC. Protein product: CASSPLGVAQTSGANVLTF. The chain links TRBV18 to TRBJ2-6; D might be TRBD2 (5 bases). The CDR3 is 19 amino acids. Germline V lookup: CDR1 KGHSH, CDR2 LQKENI. The germline V and J ends were trimmed by 1 base and 0 bases, with 16 bases remaining between them.

This chain links TRBV18 with TRBJ1-4; TRBD1 might be the D (6 bases). Germline CDR1 reads KGHSH; CDR2 reads LQKENI. CDR3 length: 15 amino acids. The ends were cut back, 3 bases at V and 8 bases at J, with 16 bases in the middle. Here the CDR3 DNA reads TGTGCCAGCTCACCGTCCTCACAGGGAAGGGAAAAACTGTTTTTT. As protein: CASSPSSQGREKLFF.

The rearrangement links TRBV4-2 to TRBJ1-5; tentative D call: TRBD1 (5 bases). Per germline, CDR1 LGHNA and CDR2 YNFKEQ. V lost 4 bases and J 5 bases, leaving 12 bases between the germline ends. The CDR3 covers 14 residues. The CDR3 sequence: CASSLLIGDQPQHF. The CDR3 region has the DNA TGTGCCAGCAGCCTCCTCATAGGGGATCAGCCCCAGCATTTT.

In its sample, this clone was seen a few times. This rearrangement joins TRBV6-6 to TRBJ1-4, with D possibly matching TRBD1 (5 bases). CDR3 length equals 11 residues. In germline, CDR1 is MNHNY, CDR2 SVGAGI (reference sequence). V was pared by 9 bases and J by 4 bases, with 6 bases between. CDR3 sequence: CASRGNEKLFF. The DNA of the CDR3 is TGTGCCAGTAGGGGTAATGAAAAACTGTTTTTT.

The J gene is TRBJ2-1, the V gene TRBV29-1, with 12 bases fitting TRBD2. The CDR3 runs 16 residues. V was clipped by 4 bases and J by 0 bases; unmatched bases: 4. Germline V CDR1 and CDR2: SQVTM, ANQGSEA. CDR3 bases: TGCAGCGTTGTGACTAGCGGGGGTGACTCCTACAATGAGCAGTTCTTC. Amino acids: CSVVTSGGDSYNEQFF.

The chain carries TRBV7-9 and TRBJ1-1; D unclear. The CDR3 loop spans 13 amino acids. Germline-derived CDR1 and CDR2 are SEHNR and FQNEAQ (reference sequence). Trimming removed 2 bases from V and 6 bases from J, with 10 bases in between. The CDR3 DNA reads TGTGCCAGCAGCTTAAGCGGTGGGGCTGAAGCTTTCTTT. Its translation: CASSLSGGAEAFF.

This rearrangement joins TRBV19 to TRBJ1-1; 10 bases align to TRBD1. The V gene end was trimmed by 3 bases and the J gene end by 0 bases; junction bases not matched to a gene: 16. Germline-derived CDR1 and CDR2 are LNHDA and SQIVND (reference sequence). This CDR3 is built from 20 residues. The CDR3 sequence is CASSMKSQGQGRSMNTEAFF. CDR3 nucleotide sequence: TGTGCCAGTAGTATGAAGTCCCAGGGACAGGGGCGATCGATGAACACTGAAGCTTTCTTT. The full variable domain, with the rest looked up from reference TRBV19 and TRBJ1-1, is DGGITQSPKYLFRKEGQNVTLSCEQNLNHDAMYWYRQDPGQGLRLIYYSQIVNDFQKGDIAEGYSVSREKKESFPLTVTSAQKNPTAFYLCASSMKSQGQGRSMNTEAFFGQGTRLTVV.

V usage is TRBV19 and J usage is TRBJ1-5, with D hard to call. Germline CDR1 is LNHDA and CDR2 is SQIVND (reference sequence). The V and J ends lost 6 bases and 7 bases respectively, with 10 bases between them. The CDR3 totals 12 residues. CDR3 residues: CASSPREQPQHF. For the CDR3, the DNA is TGTGCCAGTAGCCCCCGGGAACAGCCCCAGCATTTT.

This clone has more than one count but fewer than ten. The chain is built from TRBV10-3 and TRBJ2-7; a weak D match, TRBD2 (5 bases). V lost 8 bases to trimming and J lost 3 bases, with 11 bases between them. This CDR3 comprises 12 residues. The germline gives CDR1 ENHRY, CDR2 SYGVKD. The CDR3 is CAISGNRYEQYF. CDR3 bases: TGTGCCATCTCCGGGAACCGCTACGAGCAGTACTTC.

V and J are TRBV28 and TRBJ2-7; the match to TRBD1 covers 7 bases. CDR1 is MDHEN and CDR2 is SYDVKM in the germline V gene. V lost 6 bases to trimming and J lost 3 bases; unmatched junction nucleotides: 5. The CDR3 consists of 13 residues. DNA for the CDR3: TGTGCCAGCAGGTTGGACAGGAACTACGAGCAGTACTTC. Its translation: CASRLDRNYEQYF.

The chain recombines TRBV28 with TRBJ2-7; tentative D call: TRBD1 (8 bases). This CDR3 spans 14 amino acids. The V gene's germline CDR1 is MDHEN and CDR2 SYDVKM. The V end lost 4 bases, the J end lost 3 bases, and 13 bases lay between the germline ends. CDR3 protein: CASSSTGEGYEQYF. CDR3 DNA sequence: TGTGCCAGCAGTTCGACAGGGGAGGGCTACGAGCAGTACTTC.